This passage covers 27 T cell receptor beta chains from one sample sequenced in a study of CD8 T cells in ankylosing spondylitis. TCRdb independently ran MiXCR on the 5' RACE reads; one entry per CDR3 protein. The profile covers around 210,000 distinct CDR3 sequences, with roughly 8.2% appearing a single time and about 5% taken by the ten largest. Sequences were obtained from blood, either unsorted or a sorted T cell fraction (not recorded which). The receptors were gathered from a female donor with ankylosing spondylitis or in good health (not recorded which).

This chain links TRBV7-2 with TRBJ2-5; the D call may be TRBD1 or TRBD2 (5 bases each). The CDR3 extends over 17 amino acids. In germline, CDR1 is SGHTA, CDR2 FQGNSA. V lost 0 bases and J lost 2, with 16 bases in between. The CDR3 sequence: CASSLAGVRGVQETQYF. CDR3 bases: TGTGCCAGCAGCTTAGCCGGTGTTCGGGGCGTACAAGAGACCCAGTACTTC.

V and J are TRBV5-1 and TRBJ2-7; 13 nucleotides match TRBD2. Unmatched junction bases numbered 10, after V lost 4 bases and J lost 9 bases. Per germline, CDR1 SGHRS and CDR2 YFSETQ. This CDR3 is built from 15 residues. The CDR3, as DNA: TGCGCCAGCAGCCCCGAACTAGCGGGAGGGCCCCCGCAGTACTTC. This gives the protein CASSPELAGGPPQYF. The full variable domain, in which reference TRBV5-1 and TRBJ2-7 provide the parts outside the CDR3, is KAGVTQTPRYLIKTRGQQVTLSCSPISGHRSVSWYQQTPGQGLQFLFEYFSETQRNKGNFPGRFSGRQFSNSRSEMNVSTLELGDSALYLCASSPELAGGPPQYFGPGTRLTVT.

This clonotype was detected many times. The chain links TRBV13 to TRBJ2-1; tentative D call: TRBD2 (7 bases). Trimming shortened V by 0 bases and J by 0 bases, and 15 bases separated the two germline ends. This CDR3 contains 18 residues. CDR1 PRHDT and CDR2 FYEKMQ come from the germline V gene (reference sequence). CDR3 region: CASSLGLGGRGSYNEQFF. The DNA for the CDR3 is TGTGCCAGCAGCTTAGGCCTAGGGGGGAGGGGCTCCTACAATGAGCAGTTCTTC.

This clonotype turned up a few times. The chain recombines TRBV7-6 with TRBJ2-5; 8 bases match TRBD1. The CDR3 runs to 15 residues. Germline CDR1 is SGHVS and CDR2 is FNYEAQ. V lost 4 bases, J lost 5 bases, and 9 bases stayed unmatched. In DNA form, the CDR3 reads TGTGCCAGCAGCTCCGACAGGGGCCAAGGGGAGACCCAGTACTTC. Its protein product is CASSSDRGQGETQYF.

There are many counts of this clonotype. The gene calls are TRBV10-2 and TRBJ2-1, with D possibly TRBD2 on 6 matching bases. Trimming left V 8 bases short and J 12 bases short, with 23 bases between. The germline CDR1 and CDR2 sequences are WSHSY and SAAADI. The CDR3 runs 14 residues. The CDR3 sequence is CASLADYYKNMQFF. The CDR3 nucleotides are TGCGCCAGCTTGGCGGACTACTACAAAAACATGCAGTTCTTC.

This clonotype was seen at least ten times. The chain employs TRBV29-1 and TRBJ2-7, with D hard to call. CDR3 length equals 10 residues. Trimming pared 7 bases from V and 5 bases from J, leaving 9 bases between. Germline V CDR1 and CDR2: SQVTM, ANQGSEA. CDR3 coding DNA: TGCAGCGCCGGTAACAACGAGCAGTACTTC. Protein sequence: CSAGNNEQYF.

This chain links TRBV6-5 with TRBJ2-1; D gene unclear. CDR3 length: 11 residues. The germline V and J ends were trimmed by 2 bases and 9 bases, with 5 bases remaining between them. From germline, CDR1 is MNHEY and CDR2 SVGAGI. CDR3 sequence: CASSYRGEQFF. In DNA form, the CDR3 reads TGTGCCAGCAGTTACCGCGGTGAGCAGTTCTTC.

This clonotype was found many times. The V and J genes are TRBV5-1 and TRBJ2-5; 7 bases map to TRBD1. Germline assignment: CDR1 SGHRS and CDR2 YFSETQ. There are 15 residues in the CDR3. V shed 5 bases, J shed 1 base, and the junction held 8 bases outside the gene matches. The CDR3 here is CASSERGQTQETQYF. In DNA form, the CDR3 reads TGCGCCAGCAGTGAGAGGGGGCAGACCCAAGAGACCCAGTACTTC. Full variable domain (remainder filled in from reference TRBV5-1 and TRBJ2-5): KAGVTQTPRYLIKTRGQQVTLSCSPISGHRSVSWYQQTPGQGLQFLFEYFSETQRNKGNFPGRFSGRQFSNSRSEMNVSTLELGDSALYLCASSERGQTQETQYFGPGTRLLVL.

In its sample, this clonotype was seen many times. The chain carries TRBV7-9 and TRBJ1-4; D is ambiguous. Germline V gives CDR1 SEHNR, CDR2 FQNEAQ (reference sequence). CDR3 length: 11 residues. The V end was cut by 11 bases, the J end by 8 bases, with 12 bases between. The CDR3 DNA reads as TGTGCCTGTTCAATAGGGGAAAAACTGTTTTTT. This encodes CACSIGEKLFF.

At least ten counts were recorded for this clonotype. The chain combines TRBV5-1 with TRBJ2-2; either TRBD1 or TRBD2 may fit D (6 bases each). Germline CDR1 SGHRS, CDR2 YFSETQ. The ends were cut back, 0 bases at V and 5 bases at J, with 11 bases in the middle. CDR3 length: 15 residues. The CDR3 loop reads CASSLAGAVTGELFF. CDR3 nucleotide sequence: TGCGCCAGCAGCTTGGCGGGGGCTGTAACCGGGGAGCTGTTTTTT.

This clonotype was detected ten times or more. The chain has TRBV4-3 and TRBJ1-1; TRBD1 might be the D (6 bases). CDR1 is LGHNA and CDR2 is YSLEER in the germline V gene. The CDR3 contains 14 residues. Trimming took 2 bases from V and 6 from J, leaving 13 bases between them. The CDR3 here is CASSQKGGTPEAFF. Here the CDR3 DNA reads TGCGCCAGCAGCCAAAAAGGGGGAACCCCTGAAGCTTTCTTT.

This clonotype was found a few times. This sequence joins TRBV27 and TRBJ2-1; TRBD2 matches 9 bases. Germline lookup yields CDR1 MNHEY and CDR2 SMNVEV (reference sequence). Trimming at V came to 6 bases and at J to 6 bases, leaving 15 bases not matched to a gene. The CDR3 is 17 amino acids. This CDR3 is CASSEPRGLAGTNEQFF. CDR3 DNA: TGTGCCAGCAGCGAACCCCGGGGGCTAGCGGGAACCAATGAGCAGTTCTTC.

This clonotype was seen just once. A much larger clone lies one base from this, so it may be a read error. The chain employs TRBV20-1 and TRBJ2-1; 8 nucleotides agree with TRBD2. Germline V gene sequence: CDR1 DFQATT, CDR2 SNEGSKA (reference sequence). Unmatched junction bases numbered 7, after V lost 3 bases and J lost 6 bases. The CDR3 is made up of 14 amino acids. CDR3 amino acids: CSASIRGGCNEQFF. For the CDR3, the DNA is TGCAGTGCTAGTATTCGCGGGGGGTGCAATGAGCAGTTCTTC.

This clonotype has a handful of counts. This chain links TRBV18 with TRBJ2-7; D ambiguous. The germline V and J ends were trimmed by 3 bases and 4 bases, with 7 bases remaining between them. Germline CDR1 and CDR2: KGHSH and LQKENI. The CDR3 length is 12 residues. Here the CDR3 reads CASSPSEYEQYF. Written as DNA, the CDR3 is TGTGCCAGCTCACCCTCCGAGTACGAGCAGTACTTC.

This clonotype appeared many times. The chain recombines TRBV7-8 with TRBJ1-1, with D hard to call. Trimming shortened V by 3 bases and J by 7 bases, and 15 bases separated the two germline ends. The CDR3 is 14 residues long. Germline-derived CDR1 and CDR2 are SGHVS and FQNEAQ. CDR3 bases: TGTGCCAGCAGCTTTGGGCGGGCGGAAAGTGAAGCTTTCTTT. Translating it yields CASSFGRAESEAFF.

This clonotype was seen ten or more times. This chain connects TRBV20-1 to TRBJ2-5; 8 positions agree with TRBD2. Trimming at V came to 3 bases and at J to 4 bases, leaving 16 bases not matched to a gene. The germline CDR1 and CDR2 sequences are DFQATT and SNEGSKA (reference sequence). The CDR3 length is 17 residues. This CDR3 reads CSASSAGGSIGGETQYF. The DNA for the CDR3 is TGCAGTGCTAGTTCGGCGGGAGGTTCGATTGGTGGAGAGACCCAGTACTTC.

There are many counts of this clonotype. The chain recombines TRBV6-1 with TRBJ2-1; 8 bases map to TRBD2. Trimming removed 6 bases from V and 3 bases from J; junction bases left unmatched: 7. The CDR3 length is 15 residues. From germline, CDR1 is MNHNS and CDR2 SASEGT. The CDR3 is CASSTSGSSYNEQFF. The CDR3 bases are TGTGCCAGCAGCACCAGCGGGAGTAGCTACAATGAGCAGTTCTTC.

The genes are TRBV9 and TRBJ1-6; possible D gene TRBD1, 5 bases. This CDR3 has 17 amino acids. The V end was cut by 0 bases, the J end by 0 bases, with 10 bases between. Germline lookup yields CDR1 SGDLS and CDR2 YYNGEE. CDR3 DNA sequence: TGTGCCAGCAGCGTAGGGGACGGTAGCTCCTATAATTCACCCCTCCACTTT. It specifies CASSVGDGSSYNSPLHF.

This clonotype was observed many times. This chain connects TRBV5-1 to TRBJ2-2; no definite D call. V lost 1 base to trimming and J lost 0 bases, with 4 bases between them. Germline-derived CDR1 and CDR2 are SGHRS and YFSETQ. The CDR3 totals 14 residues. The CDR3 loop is CASSLLPNTGELFF. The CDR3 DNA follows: TGCGCCAGCAGCTTGCTACCGAACACCGGGGAGCTGTTTTTT.

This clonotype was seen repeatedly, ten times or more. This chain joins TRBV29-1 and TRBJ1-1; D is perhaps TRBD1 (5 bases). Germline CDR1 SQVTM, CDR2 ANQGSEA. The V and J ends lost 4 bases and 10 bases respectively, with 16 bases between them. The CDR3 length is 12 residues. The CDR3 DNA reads TGCAGCGTTGGATTACTCCTAGGGGTAGCTTTCTTT. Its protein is CSVGLLLGVAFF.

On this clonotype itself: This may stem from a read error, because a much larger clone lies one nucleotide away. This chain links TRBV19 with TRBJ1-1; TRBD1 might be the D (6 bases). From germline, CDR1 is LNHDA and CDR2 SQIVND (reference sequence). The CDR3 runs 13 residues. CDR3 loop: CARRTGPGTEAFF. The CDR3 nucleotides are TGTGCCCGTAGAACAGGGCCGGGCACTGAAGCTTTCTTT.

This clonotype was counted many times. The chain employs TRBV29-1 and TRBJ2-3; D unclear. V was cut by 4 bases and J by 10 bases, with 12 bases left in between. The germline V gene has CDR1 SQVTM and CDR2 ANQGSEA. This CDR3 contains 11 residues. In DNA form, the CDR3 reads TGCAGCGTTGTAAGCGCCGCGGCGCAGTATTTT. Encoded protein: CSVVSAAAQYF.

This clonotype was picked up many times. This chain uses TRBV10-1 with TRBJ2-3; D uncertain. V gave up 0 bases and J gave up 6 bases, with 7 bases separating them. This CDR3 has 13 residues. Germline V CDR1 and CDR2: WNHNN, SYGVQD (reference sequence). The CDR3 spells CASSESGSDTQYF. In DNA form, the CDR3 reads TGCGCCAGCAGTGAGTCAGGCTCCGATACGCAGTATTTT.

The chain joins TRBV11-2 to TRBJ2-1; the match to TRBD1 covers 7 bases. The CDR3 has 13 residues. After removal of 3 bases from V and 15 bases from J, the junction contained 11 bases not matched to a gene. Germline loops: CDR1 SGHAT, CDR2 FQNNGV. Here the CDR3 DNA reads TGTGCCAGCAGCTTTCTTTCCGAGACAGGGCTGTTCTTC. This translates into CASSFLSETGLFF.

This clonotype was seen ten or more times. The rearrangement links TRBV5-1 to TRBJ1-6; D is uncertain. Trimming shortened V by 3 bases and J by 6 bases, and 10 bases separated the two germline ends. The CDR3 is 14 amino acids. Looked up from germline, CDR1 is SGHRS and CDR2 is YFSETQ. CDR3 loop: CASSSTRANSPLHF. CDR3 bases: TGCGCCAGCAGCTCCACCCGGGCTAATTCACCCCTCCACTTT.

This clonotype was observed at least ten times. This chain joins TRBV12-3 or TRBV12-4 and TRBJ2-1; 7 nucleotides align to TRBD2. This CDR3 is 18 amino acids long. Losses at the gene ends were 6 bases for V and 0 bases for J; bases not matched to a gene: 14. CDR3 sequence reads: CASSSRRELSNSYNEQFF. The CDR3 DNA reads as TGTGCCAGCAGCTCTAGGCGGGAGCTCTCCAACTCCTACAATGAGCAGTTCTTC.

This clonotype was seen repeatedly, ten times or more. This CDR3 reads CVAITYNEQFF. CDR3 DNA: TGCGTAGCGATTACCTACAATGAGCAGTTCTTC. The chain uses TRBV29-1 and TRBJ2-1; possible D gene TRBD2, 5 bases. CDR1 and CDR2 from the germline V gene are SQVTM and ANQGSEA. The length of the CDR3 is 11 residues.